Below, 6 T cell receptor beta chains from the same sample are listed, as sequenced in a study of neurological immune-mediated disorders. A single record per CDR3 protein comes from TCRdb applying MiXCR to the 5' RACE reads. The sample has roughly 75,000 distinct CDR3 sequences, roughly 2.6% seen once; the top ten hold roughly 1.1%. The specimen sequenced was PBMCs. These receptors originate from a woman in her thirties with multiple sclerosis.

This clonotype was seen many times. The V call is TRBV15, the J call TRBJ2-1; no reliable D call. Trimming stripped 0 bases from V and 5 bases from J, with 5 bases between. CDR3 size: 13 residues. Germline loops: CDR1 LNHNV, CDR2 YYDKDF (reference sequence). The CDR3 DNA follows: TGTGCCACCAGCAGAGACCGGCACAATGAGCAGTTCTTC. This translates into CATSRDRHNEQFF.

This clonotype has a count of ten or more. The chain is built from TRBV12-3 or TRBV12-4 and TRBJ2-1; D possibly uses TRBD1 or TRBD2 (7 bases each). The CDR3 is 15 residues long. Deletions cut 5 bases from V and 4 bases from J, with 15 bases between. CDR3 bases: TGTGCCAGCAGTGGGAGACAGGGAGGGTACAATGAGCAGTTCTTC. Translating gives CASSGRQGGYNEQFF.

This clonotype was counted many times. The chain combines TRBV7-2 with TRBJ1-6; D unresolved. Germline lookup yields CDR1 SGHTA and CDR2 FQGNSA. This CDR3 has 11 amino acids. Trimming removed 1 base at V and 9 bases at J, with 1 base between. The CDR3 protein is CASSLGSPLHF. The CDR3 nucleotides read TGTGCCAGCAGCTTAGGTTCACCCCTCCACTTT. The entire variable domain, with the rest obtained from reference TRBV7-2 and TRBJ1-6, is as follows: GAGVSQSPSNKVTEKGKDVELRCDPISGHTALYWYRQSLGQGLEFLIYFQGNSAPDKSGLPSDRFSAERTGGSVSTLTIQRTQQEDSAVYLCASSLGSPLHFGNGTRLTVT.

Ten or more counts support this clonotype. The chain carries TRBV5-1 and TRBJ2-2; D might be TRBD1 (5 bases). Trimming took 3 bases from V and 5 from J, leaving 17 bases between them. Germline V gives CDR1 SGHRS, CDR2 YFSETQ. The CDR3 loop spans 16 amino acids. CDR3 nucleotide sequence: TGCGCCAGCAGCTCTGGGGCCTCTAGAGGAACCGGGGAGCTGTTTTTT. Its protein product is CASSSGASRGTGELFF.

The sample holds many counts of this clonotype. This chain connects TRBV7-2 to TRBJ2-2; the match to TRBD1 covers 8 bases. The germline gives CDR1 SGHTA, CDR2 FQGNSA. The CDR3 runs to 16 residues. Unmatched junction bases numbered 8, after V lost 3 bases and J lost 5 bases. The CDR3 DNA follows: TGTGCCAGCAGCTTCACCAGGGGGCGCCTGACCGGGGAGCTGTTTTTT. Translated, it gives CASSFTRGRLTGELFF. The full variable domain, in which reference TRBV7-2 and TRBJ2-2 provide the parts outside the CDR3, is GAGVSQSPSNKVTEKGKDVELRCDPISGHTALYWYRQSLGQGLEFLIYFQGNSAPDKSGLPSDRFSAERTGGSVSTLTIQRTQQEDSAVYLCASSFTRGRLTGELFFGEGSRLTVL.

Ten or more counts support this clonotype. The V and J genes are TRBV24-1 and TRBJ2-3; 10 bases are shared with TRBD1. The germline gives CDR1 KGHDR, CDR2 SFDVKD. The V segment lost 5 bases and the J segment 3 bases; nucleotides outside the gene matches: 19. The CDR3 has 20 residues. The chain's CDR3 is CATSGPGQGTPGLTTDTQYF. CDR3 coding DNA: TGTGCCACCAGTGGCCCGGGACAGGGGACCCCTGGCCTAACGACAGATACGCAGTATTTT.